The present entry profiles one T cell receptor (beta chain) with its context. What antigen it recognizes has not been identified. No much larger clone exists at a distance of one base, and base qualities are not known. Libraries were made using the immunoSEQ multiplex PCR assay. To provide template for TCR sequencing, every sample had RNA extracted and reverse transcribed into cDNA. SuperScript III was used to make first-strand cDNA, primed with a 2:1 mix of oligo-dT and random hexamers. A synthetic immune receptor repertoire was used to gauge amplification bias, and whatever bias remained was removed computationally. Turning to the authors' computational methods: Raw reads were preprocessed for error removal, and CDR3 was defined according to IMGT conventions as running from the conserved cysteine to phenylalanine. Clonality was computed by normalizing Shannon entropy by log2 of the number of productive unique TCRs and subtracting the result from 1. CD4 or CD8 identity of scalp clones was inferred by cross-referencing scalp TCRbeta sequences with sorted blood CD4 and CD8 repertoires. The table was pulled from immuneACCESS by TCRdb, which kept in-frame rearrangements only. Such tables lose some clones; where checked, under half of the loss comes from unresolved V genes, and the rest has no known cause. The DNA was the basis for D and trimming; V, J and clone size are from that table. Recorded for this sample are about 140,000 clones; about 88% of them occurred a single time. Roughly an eighth of the sample goes to the ten largest clones.

The data originate from a study of CD8+ T cells in alopecia areata (dated by TCRdb to the late 2010s). Regarding the complete study: The treated patients, all with moderate-to-severe alopecia areata, were enrolled in an open-label pilot trial of oral tofacitinib given at 5 to 10 mg twice daily. Patients received tofacitinib for 6 to 18 months and were then followed off drug for 6 months to check for delayed response and recurrence. Disease severity in treated patients was measured with the SALT score, which quantifies the percentage of affected scalp surface area. To study T cell clonal expansion in alopecia areata, the researchers applied high-throughput TCRbeta sequencing to both the C3H/HeJ mouse model and human patients. On the human side, TCRbeta sequencing was run on scalp tissue and on sorted CD4+ and CD8+ peripheral blood T cells from healthy controls and from alopecia areata patients with either patchy or totalis/universalis disease. Biopsies were taken from tofacitinib-treated patients at baseline and again at 4 and 24 weeks into treatment, and several of those patients also had a later scalp biopsy. Scalp clonality was compared across normal scalp (n=4), patchy alopecia areata scalp (n=8), and alopecia totalis/universalis scalp (n=8). RNA was extracted with the PAXgene miRNA kit for fixed scalp, the miRNeasy kit for PBMCs, and the RNeasy kit for mouse skin. TCRbeta CDR3 regions were amplified by immunoSEQ multiplex PCR with 35 Vbeta forward and 13 Jbeta reverse primers. What the authors observed across the whole study: Higher clonality and more expanded CD8+ clones were observed in lesional scalp than in normal scalp, particularly in alopecia totalis/universalis, a finding suggestive of antigenic drive. During tofacitinib treatment, many expanded lesional clones stuck around in both scalp and blood, and this persistence may partly explain why relapse happens after treatment is stopped. Scalp TCR repertoire analysis is complicated because resident alphabeta T cells in normal human skin are also sequenced, whereas mouse skin is dominated by gammadelta T cells. Because the treated cohort was small and had only one nonresponder, larger studies are needed to examine links between baseline CD8+ expansion and response. Scalp clonality and the number of expanded CD8+ clones among the top 100 scalp clones were significantly decreased by tofacitinib. TCR sequences shared between patients were less clear than in mice, possibly partly because of HLA diversity in the patient population.

Trimming removed 4 bases from V and 1 base from J, leaving 8 bases between the germline ends. CDR1 and CDR2 are read off the germline V gene (reference sequence) as SEHNR and FQNEAQ. The CDR3, cysteine through phenylalanine, is 13 amino acids long. This entry keeps only the CDR3 DNA: 39 bases, framed from base 1. In light of the paper, this sample's time point label describes: around 4 weeks on oral tofacitinib. The treatment or condition label here, explained by the study, means: oral pan-JAK inhibitor, 5-10 mg twice daily. Peripheral blood and lesional scalp punch biopsies were obtained from patients with alopecia areata. PBMCs were isolated by density centrifugation and stained for CD3, CD4 and CD8, and CD4+ and CD8+ T cells were sorted on a FACSAria.

Sequencing used CD8+ T cells sorted from blood, obtained at week 4, from a patient treated with tofacitinib. The chain is made from TRBV7-9 and TRBJ2-7; the D gene remains uncertain. The TCR originated in a human donor with alopecia areata. The encoded CDR3 is CASSSGVSYEQYF. The nucleotide sequence reads TGTGCCAGCAGCTCCGGTGTATCCTACGAGCAGTACTTC.